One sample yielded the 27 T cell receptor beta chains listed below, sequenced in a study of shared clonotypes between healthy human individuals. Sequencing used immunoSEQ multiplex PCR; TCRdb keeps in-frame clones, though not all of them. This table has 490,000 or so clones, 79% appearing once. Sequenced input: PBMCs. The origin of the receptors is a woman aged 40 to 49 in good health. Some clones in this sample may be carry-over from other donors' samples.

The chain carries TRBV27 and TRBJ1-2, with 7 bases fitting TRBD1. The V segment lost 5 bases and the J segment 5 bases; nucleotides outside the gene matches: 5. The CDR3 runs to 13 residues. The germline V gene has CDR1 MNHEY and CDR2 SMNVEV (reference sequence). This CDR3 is CASSPGTEYGYTF. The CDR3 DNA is TGTGCCAGCAGTCCCGGGACAGAGTATGGCTACACCTTC.

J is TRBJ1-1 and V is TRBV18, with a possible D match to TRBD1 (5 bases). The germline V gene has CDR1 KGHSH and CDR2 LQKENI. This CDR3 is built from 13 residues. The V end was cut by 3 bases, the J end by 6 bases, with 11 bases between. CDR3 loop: CASSPGGGAEAFF. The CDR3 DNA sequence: TGTGCCAGCTCACCCGGGGGGGGTGCTGAAGCTTTCTTT.

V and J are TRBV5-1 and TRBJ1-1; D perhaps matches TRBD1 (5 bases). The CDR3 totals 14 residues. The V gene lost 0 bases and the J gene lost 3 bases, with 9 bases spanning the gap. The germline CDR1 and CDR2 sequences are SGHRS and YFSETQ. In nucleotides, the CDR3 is TGCGCCAGCAGCTTGGTGGCGGGGGACACTGAAGCTTTCTTT. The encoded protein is CASSLVAGDTEAFF.

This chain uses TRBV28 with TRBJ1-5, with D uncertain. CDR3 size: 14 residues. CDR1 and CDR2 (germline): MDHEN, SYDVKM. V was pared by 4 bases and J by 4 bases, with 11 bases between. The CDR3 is CASSYRQENQPQHF. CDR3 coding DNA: TGTGCCAGCAGTTATCGGCAGGAGAATCAGCCCCAGCATTTT.

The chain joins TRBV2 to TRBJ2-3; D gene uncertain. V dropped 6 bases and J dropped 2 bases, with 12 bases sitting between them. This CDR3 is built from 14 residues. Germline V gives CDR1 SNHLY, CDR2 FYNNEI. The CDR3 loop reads CASRPLHPTDTQYF. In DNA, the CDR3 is TGTGCCAGCAGGCCACTACACCCCACAGATACGCAGTATTTT.

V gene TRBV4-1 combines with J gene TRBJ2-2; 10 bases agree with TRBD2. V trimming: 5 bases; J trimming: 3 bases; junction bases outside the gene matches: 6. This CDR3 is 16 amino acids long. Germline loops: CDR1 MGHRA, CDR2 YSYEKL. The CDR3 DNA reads TGCGCCAGCAGCGGGGCTAGCGGGAGTGACACCGGGGAGCTGTTTTTT. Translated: CASSGASGSDTGELFF.

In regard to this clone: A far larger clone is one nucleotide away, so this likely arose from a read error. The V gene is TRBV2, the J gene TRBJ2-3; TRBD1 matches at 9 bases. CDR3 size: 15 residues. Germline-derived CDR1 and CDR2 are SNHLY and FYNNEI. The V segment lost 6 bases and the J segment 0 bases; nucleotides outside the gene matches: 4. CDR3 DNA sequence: TGTGCCAGCAGGGACGGGACAGGGAGCACAGATACGCAGTATTTT. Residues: CASRDGTGSTDTQYF.

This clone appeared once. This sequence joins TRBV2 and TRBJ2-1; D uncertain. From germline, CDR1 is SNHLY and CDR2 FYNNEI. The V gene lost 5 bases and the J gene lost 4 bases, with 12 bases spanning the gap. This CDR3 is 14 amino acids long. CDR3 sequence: CASSWASSYNEQFF. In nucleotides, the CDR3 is TGTGCCAGCAGTTGGGCTAGTTCGTACAATGAGCAGTTCTTC.

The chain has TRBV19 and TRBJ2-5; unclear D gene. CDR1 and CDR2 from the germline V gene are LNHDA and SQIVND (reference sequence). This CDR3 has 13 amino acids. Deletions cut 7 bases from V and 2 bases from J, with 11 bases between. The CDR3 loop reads CASTARSQETQYF. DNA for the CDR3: TGTGCCAGTACCGCGCGATCTCAAGAGACCCAGTACTTC. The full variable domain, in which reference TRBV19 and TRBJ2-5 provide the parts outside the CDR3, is DGGITQSPKYLFRKEGQNVTLSCEQNLNHDAMYWYRQDPGQGLRLIYYSQIVNDFQKGDIAEGYSVSREKKESFPLTVTSAQKNPTAFYLCASTARSQETQYFGPGTRLLVL.

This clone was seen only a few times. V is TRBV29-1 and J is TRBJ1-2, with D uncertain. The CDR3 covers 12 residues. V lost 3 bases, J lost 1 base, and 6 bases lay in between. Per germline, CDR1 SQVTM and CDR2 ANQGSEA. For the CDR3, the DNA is TGCAGCGTTGACGGTTTTAACTATGGCTACACCTTC. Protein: CSVDGFNYGYTF.

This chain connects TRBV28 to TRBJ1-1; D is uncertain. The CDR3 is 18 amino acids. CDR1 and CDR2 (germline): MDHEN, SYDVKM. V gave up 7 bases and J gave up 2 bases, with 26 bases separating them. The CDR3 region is CASNSMLYTSPVNTEAFF. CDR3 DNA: TGTGCCAGCAACTCGATGCTATATACTTCCCCCGTAAACACTGAAGCTTTCTTT.

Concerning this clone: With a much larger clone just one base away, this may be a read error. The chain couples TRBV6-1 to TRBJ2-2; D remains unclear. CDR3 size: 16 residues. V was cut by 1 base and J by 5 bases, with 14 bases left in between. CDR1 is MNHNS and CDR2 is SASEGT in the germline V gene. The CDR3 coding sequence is TGTGCCAGCAGTGAAGGTGCAGCTCCACATACCGGGGAGCTGTTTTTT. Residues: CASSEGAAPHTGELFF.

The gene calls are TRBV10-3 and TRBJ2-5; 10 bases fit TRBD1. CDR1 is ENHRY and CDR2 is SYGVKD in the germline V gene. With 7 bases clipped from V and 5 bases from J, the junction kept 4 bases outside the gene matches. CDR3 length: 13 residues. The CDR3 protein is CAITAGQGETQYF. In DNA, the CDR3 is TGTGCCATCACCGCGGGACAGGGGGAGACCCAGTACTTC.

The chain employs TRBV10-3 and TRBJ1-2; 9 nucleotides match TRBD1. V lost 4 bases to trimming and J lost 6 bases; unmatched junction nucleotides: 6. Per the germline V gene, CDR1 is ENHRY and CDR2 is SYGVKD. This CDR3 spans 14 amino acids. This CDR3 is CAISVQGAGDGYTF. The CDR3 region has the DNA TGTGCCATCAGTGTACAGGGGGCTGGAGATGGCTACACCTTC.

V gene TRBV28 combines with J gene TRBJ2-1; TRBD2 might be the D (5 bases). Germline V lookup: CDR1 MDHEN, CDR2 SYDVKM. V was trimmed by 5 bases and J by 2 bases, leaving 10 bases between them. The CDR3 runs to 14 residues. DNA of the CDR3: TGTGCCAGCAGTCGGGCCGGGGCCTACAATGAGCAGTTCTTC. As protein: CASSRAGAYNEQFF. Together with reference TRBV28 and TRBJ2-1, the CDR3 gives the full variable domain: DVKVTQSSRYLVKRTGEKVFLECVQDMDHENMFWYRQDPGLGLRLIYFSYDVKMKEKGDIPEGYSVSREKKERFSLILESASTNQTSMYLCASSRAGAYNEQFFGPGTRLTVL.

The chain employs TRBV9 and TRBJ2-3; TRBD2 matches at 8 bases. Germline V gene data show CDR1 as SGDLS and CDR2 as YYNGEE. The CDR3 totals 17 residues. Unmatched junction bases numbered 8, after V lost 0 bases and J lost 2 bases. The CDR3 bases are TGTGCCAGCAGCGTAGGGGAAGCGGGAGCTTACACAGATACGCAGTATTTT. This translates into CASSVGEAGAYTDTQYF.

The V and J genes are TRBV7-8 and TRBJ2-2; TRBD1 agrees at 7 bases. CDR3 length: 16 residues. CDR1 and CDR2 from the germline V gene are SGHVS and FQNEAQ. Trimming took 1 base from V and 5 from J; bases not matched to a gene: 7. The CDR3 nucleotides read TGTGCCAGCAGCTTAGGGCCCAGGGGGTGGACCGGGGAGCTGTTTTTT. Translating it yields CASSLGPRGWTGELFF.

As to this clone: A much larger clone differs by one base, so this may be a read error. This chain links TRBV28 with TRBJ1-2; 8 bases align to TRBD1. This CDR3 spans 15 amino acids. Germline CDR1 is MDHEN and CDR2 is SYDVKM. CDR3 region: CASSFQGANYYSYTF. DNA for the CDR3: TGTGCCAGCAGTTTTCAGGGGGCCAATTACTATAGCTACACCTTC.

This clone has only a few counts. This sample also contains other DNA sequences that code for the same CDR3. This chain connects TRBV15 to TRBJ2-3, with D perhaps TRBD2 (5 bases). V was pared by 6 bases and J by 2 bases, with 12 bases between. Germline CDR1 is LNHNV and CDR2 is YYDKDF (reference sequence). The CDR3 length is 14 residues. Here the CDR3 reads CATSRGSPTDTQYF. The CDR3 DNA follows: TGTGCCACCAGTCGAGGGAGCCCCACAGATACGCAGTATTTT.

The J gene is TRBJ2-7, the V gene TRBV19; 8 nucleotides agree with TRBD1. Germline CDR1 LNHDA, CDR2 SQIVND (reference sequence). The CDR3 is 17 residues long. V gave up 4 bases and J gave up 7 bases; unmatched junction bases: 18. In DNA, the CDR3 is TGTGCCAGTAGTAGAAACCCGCGGACAGGGATAATAACGGAGCAGTACTTC. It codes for CASSRNPRTGIITEQYF.

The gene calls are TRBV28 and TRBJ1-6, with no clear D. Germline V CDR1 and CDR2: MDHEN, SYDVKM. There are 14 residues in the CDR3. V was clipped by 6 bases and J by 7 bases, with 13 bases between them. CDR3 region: CASSELAPNSPLHF. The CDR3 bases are TGTGCCAGCAGCGAGCTCGCGCCGAATTCACCCCTCCACTTT.

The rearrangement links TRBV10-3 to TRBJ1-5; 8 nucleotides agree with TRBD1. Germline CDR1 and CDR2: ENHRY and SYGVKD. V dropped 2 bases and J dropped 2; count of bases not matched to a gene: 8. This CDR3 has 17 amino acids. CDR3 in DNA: TGTGCCATCAGTGAGGGAAGGACAGGGAGGGGCAATCAGCCCCAGCATTTT. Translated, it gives CAISEGRTGRGNQPQHF.

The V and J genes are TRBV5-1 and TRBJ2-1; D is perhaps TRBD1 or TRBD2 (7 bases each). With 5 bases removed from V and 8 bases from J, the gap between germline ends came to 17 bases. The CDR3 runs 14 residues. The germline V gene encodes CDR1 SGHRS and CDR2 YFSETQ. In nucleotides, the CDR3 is TGCGCCAGCAGTTCTAGCGGAGGGGGCGATGAGCAGTTCTTC. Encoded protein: CASSSSGGGDEQFF.

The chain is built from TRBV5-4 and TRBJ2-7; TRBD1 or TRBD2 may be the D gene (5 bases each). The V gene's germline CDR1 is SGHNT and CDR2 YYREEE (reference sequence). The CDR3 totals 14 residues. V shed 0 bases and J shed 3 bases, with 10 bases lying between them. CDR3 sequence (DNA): TGTGCCAGCAGCTTGGGCCAGGGAGTCTACGAGCAGTACTTC. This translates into CASSLGQGVYEQYF.

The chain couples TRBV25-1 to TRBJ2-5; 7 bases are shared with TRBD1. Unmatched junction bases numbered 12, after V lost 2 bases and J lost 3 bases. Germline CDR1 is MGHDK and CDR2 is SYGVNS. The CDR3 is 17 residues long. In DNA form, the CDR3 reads TGTGCCAGCAGTGAAATTTCGACAGGGACCGATAAAGAGACCCAGTACTTC. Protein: CASSEISTGTDKETQYF. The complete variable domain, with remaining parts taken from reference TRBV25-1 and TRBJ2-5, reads EADIYQTPRYLVIGTGKKITLECSQTMGHDKMYWYQQDPGMELHLIHYSYGVNSTEKGDLSSESTVSRIRTEHFPLTLESARPSHTSQYLCASSEISTGTDKETQYFGPGTRLLVL.

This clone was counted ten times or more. The CDR3 DNA sequence: TGTGCCAGCAGCCGGGGACAGGGGAAAAACGAGCAGTACTTC. Protein product: CASSRGQGKNEQYF. The chain is built from TRBV5-4 and TRBJ2-7, with 10 nucleotides matching TRBD1. CDR1 SGHNT and CDR2 YYREEE come from the germline V gene (reference sequence). V lost 4 bases and J lost 5; bases outside the gene matches: 6. The CDR3 is 14 amino acids.

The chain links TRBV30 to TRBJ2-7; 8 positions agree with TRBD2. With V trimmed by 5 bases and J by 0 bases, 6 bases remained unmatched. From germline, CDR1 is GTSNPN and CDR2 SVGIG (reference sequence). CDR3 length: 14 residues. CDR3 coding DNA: TGTGCCTGGGAAGCGGGAGCCGGCTCCTACGAGCAGTACTTC. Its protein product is CAWEAGAGSYEQYF.